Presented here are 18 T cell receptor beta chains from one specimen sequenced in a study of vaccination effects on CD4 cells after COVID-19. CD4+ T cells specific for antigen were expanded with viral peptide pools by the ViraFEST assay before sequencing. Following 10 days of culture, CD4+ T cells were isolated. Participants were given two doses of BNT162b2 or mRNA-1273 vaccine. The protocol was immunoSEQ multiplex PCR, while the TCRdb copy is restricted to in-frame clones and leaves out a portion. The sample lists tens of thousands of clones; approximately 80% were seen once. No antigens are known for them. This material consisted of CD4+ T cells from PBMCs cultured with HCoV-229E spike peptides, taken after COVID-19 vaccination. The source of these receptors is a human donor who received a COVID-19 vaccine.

This chain's CDR3 is CASSYSIREMQFF. CDR3 DNA: TGTGCCAGCAGTTACTCGATACGGGAAATGCAGTTCTTC. This chain links TRBV6-6 with TRBJ2-1, with D tentatively TRBD2 (5 bases). Per the germline V gene, CDR1 is MNHNY and CDR2 is SVGAGI (reference sequence). The CDR3 length is 13 residues. The V and J ends lost 0 bases and 12 bases respectively, with 12 bases between them.

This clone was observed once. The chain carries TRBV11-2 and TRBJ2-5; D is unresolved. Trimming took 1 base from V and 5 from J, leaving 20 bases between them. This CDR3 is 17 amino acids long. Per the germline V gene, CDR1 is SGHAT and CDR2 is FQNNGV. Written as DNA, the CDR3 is TGTGCCAGCAGCTTAGCCGTACGCCCGTCCGAAAGGGAGACCCAGTACTTC. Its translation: CASSLAVRPSERETQYF.

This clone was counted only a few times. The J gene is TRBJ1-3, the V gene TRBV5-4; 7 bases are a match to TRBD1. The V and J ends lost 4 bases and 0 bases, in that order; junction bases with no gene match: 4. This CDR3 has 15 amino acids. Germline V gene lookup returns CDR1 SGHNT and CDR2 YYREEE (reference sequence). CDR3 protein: CASSLGQNSGNTIYF. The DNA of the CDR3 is TGTGCCAGCAGCCTGGGACAGAACTCTGGAAACACCATATATTTT. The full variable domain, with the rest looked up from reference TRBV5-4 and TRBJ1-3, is ETGVTQSPTHLIKTRGQQVTLRCSSQSGHNTVSWYQQALGQGPQFIFQYYREEENGRGNFPPRFSGLQFPNYSSELNVNALELDDSALYLCASSLGQNSGNTIYFGEGSWLTVV.

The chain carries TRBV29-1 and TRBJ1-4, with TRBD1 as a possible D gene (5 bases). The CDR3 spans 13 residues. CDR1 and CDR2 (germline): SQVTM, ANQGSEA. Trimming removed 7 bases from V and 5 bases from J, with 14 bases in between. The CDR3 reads CSARLQGNEKLFF. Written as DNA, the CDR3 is TGCAGCGCCCGCCTCCAGGGCAATGAAAAACTGTTTTTT.

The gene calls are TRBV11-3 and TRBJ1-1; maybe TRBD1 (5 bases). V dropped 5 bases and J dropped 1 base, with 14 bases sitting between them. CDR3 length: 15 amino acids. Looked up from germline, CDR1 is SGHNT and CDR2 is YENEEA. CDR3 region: CASSPRQPQNTEAFF. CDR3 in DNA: TGTGCCAGCAGCCCCCGACAGCCCCAGAACACTGAAGCTTTCTTT.

The CDR3 protein is CAWDRQGGYEQYV. For the CDR3, the DNA is TGTGCCTGGGACAGGCAGGGTGGATACGAGCAGTACGTC. The chain recombines TRBV30 with TRBJ2-7, with D perhaps TRBD1 (6 bases). The CDR3 extends over 13 amino acids. The V gene's germline CDR1 is GTSNPN and CDR2 SVGIG (reference sequence). V was pared by 5 bases and J by 4 bases, with 15 bases between.

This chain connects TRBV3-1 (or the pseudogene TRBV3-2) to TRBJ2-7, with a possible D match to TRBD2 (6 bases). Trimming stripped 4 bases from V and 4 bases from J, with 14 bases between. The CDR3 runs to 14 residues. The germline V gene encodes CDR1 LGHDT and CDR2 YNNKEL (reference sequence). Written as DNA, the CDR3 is TGTGCCAGCAGCCCTTCAGGGAGGATTTACGAGCAGTACGTC. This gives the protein CASSPSGRIYEQYV.

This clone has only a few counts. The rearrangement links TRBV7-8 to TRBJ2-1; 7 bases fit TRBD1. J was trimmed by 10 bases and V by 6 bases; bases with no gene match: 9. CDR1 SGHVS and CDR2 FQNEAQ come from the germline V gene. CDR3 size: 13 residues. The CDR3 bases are TGTGCCAGCAGGCTTTGGGACAGCCCCGAGCAGTTCTTC. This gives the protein CASRLWDSPEQFF.

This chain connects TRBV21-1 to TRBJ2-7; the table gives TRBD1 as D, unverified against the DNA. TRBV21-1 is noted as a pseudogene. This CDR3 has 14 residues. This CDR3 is CASSMEQGEDEQYV. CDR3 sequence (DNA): TGTGCCAGCAGCATGGAACAGGGGGAGGACGAGCAGTACGTC.

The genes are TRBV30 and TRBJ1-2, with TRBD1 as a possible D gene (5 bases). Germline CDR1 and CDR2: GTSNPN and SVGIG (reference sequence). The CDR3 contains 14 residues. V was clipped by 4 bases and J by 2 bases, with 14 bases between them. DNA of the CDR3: TGTGCCTGGAAATGGACATCAATGAACTATGGCTACACCTTC. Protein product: CAWKWTSMNYGYTF.

CDR3 bases: TGCGCCAGCAGCAAATCGGGACCTCAAGAGACCCAGTACTTC. Its protein is CASSKSGPQETQYF. The chain is built from TRBV5-1 and TRBJ2-5; D may correspond to TRBD1 or TRBD2 (5 bases each). CDR3 length: 14 amino acids. CDR1 and CDR2 (germline): SGHRS, YFSETQ. Trimming removed 4 bases from V and 2 bases from J, with 12 bases in between.

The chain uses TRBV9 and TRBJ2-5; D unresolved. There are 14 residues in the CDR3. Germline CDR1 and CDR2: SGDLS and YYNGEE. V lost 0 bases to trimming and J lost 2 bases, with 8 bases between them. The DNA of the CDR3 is TGTGCCAGCAGCGTAGACTTTCTTCAAGAGACCCAGTACTTC. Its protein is CASSVDFLQETQYF. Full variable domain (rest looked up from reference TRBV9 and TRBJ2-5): DSGVTQTPKHLITATGQRVTLRCSPRSGDLSVYWYQQSLDQGLQFLIQYYNGEERAKGNILERFSAQQFPDLHSELNLSSLELGDSALYFCASSVDFLQETQYFGPGTRLLVL.

CDR3: CASSQDRAGKTQYF. CDR3 bases: TGCGCCAGCAGCCAAGATCGCGCGGGAAAGACCCAGTACTTC. The rearrangement links TRBV4-3 to TRBJ2-5; the D gene is possibly TRBD2 (6 bases). Germline loops: CDR1 LGHNA, CDR2 YSLEER. V was clipped by 0 bases and J by 6 bases, with 11 bases between them. This CDR3 has 14 residues.

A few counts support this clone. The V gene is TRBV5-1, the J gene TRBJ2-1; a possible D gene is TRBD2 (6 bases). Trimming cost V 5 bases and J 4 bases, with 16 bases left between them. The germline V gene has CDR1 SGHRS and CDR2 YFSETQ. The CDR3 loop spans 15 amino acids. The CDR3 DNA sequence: TGCGCCAGCAGAGGTCGGGGGATGGCTTACAATGAGCAGTTCTTC. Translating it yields CASRGRGMAYNEQFF.

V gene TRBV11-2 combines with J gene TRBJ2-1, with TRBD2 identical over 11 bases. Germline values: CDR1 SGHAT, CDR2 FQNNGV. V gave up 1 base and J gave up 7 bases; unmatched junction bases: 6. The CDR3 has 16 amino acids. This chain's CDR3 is CASSLVAGGHFNEQFF. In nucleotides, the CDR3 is TGTGCCAGCAGCTTAGTAGCGGGGGGGCATTTTAATGAGCAGTTCTTC.

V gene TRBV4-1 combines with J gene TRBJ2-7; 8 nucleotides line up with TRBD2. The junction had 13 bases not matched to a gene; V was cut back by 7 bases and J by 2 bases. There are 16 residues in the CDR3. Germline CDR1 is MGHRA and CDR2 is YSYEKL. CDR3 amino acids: CASTRGGPSSAYEQYV. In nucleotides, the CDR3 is TGCGCCAGCACACGGGGGGGACCGTCGTCAGCCTACGAGCAGTACGTC.

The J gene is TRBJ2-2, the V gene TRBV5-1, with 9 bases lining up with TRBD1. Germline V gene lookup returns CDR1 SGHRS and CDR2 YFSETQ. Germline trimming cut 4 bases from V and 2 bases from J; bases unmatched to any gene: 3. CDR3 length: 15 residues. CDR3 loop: CASSVGQGNTGELFF. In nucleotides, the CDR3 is TGCGCCAGCAGCGTGGGACAGGGAAACACCGGGGAGCTGTTTTTT.

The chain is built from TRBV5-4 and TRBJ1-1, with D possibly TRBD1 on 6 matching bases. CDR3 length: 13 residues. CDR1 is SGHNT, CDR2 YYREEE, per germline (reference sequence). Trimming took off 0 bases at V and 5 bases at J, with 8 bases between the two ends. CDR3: CASSLEQGTEAFF. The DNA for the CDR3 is TGTGCCAGCAGCTTGGAACAGGGAACTGAAGCTTTCTTT.